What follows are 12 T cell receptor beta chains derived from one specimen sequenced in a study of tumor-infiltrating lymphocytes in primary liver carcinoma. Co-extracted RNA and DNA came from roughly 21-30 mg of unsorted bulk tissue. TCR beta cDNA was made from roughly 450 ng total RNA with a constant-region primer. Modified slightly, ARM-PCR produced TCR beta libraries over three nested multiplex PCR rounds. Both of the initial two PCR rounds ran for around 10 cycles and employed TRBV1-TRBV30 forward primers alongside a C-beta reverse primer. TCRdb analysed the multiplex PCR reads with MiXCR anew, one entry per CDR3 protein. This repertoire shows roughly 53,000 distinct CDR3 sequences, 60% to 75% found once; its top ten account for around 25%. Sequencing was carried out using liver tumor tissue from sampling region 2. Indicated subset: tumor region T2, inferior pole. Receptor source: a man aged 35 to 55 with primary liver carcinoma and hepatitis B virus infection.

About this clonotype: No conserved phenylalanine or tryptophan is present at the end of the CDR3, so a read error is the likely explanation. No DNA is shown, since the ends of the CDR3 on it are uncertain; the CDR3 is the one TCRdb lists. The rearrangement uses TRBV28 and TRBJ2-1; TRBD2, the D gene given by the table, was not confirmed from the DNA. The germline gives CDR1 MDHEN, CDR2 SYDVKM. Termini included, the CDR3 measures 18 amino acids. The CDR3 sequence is CASSGESSGRGGYNEQLI.

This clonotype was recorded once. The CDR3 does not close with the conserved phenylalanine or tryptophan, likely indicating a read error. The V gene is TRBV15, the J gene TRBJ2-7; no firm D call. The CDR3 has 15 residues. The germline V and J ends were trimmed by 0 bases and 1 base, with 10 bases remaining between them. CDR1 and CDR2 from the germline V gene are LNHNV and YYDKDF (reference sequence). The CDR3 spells CATSRDYDVSYEQYL. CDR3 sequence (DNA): TGTGCCACCAGCAGAGATTACGACGTATCCTACGAGCAGTACCTC.

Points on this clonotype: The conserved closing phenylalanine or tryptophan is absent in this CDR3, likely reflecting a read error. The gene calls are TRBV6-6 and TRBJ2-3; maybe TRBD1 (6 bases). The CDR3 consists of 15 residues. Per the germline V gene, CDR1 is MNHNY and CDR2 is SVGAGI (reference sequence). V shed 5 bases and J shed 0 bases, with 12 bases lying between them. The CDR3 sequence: CASSHRRGSTDTQYL. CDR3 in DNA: TGTGCCAGCAGTCATCGCAGGGGAAGCACAGATACGCAGTATCTT.

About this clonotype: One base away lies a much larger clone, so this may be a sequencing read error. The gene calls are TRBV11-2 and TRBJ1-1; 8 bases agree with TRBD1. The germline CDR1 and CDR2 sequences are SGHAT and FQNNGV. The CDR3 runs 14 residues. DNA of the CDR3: TGTGCTAGCAGGACCCTAGGACAGGGCAGTGAAGCTTTCTTT. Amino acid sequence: CASRTLGQGSEAFF.

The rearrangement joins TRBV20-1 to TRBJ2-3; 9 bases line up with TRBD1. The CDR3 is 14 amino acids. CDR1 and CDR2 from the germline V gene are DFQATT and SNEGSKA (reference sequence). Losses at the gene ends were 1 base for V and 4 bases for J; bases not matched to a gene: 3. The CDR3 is CSARGTGEADTQYF. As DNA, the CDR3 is TGCAGTGCTAGAGGGACAGGGGAGGCAGATACGCAGTATTTT.

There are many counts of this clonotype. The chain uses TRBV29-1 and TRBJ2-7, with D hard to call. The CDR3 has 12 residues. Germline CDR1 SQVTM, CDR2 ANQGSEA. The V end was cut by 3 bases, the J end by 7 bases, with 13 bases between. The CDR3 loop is CSVDQNTDEQYF. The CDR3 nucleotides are TGCAGCGTTGACCAAAATACCGATGAGCAGTACTTC.

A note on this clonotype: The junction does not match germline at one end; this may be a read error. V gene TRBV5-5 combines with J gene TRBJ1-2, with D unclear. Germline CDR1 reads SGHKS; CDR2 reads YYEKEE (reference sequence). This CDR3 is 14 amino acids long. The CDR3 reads CASSMEGANYGYIF. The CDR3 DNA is TGTGCCAGCAGCATGGAAGGCGCGAACTATGGCTACATCTTC.

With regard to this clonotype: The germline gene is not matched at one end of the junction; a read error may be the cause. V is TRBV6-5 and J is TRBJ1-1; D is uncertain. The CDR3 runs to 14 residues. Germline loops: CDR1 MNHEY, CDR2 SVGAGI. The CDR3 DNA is TGTGCCAGCAGTTACGGCGAGGTGAATACTGAAGCTTTCTTT. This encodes CASSYGEVNTEAFF.

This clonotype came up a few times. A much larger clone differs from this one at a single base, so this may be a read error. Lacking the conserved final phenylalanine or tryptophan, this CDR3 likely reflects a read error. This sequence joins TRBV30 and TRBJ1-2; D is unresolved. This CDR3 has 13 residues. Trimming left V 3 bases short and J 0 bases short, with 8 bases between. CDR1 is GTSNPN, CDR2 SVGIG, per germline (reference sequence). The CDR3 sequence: CAWSPASNYGYTS. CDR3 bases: TGTGCCTGGAGCCCGGCCTCTAACTATGGCTACACCTCC.

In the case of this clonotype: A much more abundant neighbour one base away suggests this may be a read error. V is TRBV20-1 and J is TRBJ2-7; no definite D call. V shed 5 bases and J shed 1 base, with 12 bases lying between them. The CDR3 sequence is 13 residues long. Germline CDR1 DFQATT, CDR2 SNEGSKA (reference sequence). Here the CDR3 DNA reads TGCAGTGCTCTGTTGTCCAGGTCCTACGAGCAGTACTTC. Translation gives CSALLSRSYEQYF.

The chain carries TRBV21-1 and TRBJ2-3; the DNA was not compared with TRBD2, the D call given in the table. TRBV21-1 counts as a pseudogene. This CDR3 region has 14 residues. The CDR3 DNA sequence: TGTGCCAACAGCCCAGGACTACTCACAGATACGCAGTATTTT. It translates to CANSPGLLTDTQYF.

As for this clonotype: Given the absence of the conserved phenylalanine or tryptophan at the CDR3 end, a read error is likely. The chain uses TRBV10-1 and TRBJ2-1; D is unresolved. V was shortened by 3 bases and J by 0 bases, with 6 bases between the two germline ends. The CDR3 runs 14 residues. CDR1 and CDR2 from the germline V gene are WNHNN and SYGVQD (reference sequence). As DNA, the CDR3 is TGCGCCAGCAGTGACAGAAGCTCCTACAATGAGCAGTTCCAG. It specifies CASSDRSSYNEQFQ.